The clone carrying this T cell receptor beta chain was found many times. Deletions cut 6 bases from V and 13 bases from J, with 28 bases between. The length of the CDR3 is 16 residues. Time point denoted: sample taken at primary tumor resection. Sequencing was performed on whole RNA extracted from tumor and nontumor lung tissue, or from frozen PBMC, and the material was left unsorted. MiXCR was run by TCRdb on the 5' RACE reads, yielding one entry per CDR3 protein. The table records about 48,000 distinct CDR3 sequences, approximately 5.7% of them present only once. The sample belongs to a study of spatial heterogeneity in lung cancer. Background on the study: Consistent detection of more beta-chain than alpha-chain sequences was observed.

The rearrangement links TRBV12-3 or TRBV12-4 to TRBJ2-1, with TRBD2 as a possible D gene (5 bases). The sequence was collected from a male donor with early-stage non-small cell lung cancer. Source: PBMCs, taken at surgery. CDR3 DNA: TGTGCCAGCAGCCCGAATCAACTCGGCGGGCCCCAGGCCCAGTTCTTC. Its translation: CASSPNQLGGPQAQFF.